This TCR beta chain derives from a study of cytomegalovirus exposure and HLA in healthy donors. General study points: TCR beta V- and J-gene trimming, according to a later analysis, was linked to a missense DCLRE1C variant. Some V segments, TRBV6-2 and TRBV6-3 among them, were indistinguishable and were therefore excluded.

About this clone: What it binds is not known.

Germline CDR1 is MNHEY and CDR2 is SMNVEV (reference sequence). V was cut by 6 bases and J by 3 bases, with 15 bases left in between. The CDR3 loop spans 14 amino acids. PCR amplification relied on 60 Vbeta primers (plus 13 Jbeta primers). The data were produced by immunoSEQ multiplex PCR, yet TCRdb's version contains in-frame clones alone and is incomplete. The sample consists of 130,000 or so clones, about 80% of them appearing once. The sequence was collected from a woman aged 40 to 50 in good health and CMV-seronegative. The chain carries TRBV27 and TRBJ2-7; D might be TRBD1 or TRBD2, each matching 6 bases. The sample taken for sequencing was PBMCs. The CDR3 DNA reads TGTGCCAGCAGATTACAGGGACTCCTCTACGAGCAGTACTTC. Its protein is CASRLQGLLYEQYF.